These 8 T cell receptor beta chains were all obtained from the same sample, sequenced in a study of cytomegalovirus exposure and HLA in healthy donors. The PCR ran on 60 Vbeta and 13 Jbeta primers. Assay used: immunoSEQ multiplex PCR; TCRdb lists only in-frame clones, some missing. The sample holds approximately 210,000 clones, about four fifths seen once. Sequenced sample: PBMCs. The receptor set was obtained from a girl under 18 in good health and CMV-seropositive.

This clone was seen once. The V call is TRBV7-2, the J call TRBJ1-1; possible D gene TRBD1, 5 bases. Trimming stripped 3 bases from V and 1 base from J, with 6 bases between. This CDR3 contains 13 residues. CDR1 SGHTA and CDR2 FQGNSA come from the germline V gene. CDR3 sequence: CASSFGGNTEAFF. CDR3 sequence (DNA): TGTGCCAGCAGCTTCGGGGGGAACACTGAAGCTTTCTTT. Complete variable domain (other parts from reference TRBV7-2 and TRBJ1-1): GAGVSQSPSNKVTEKGKDVELRCDPISGHTALYWYRQSLGQGLEFLIYFQGNSAPDKSGLPSDRFSAERTGGSVSTLTIQRTQQEDSAVYLCASSFGGNTEAFFGQGTRLTVV.

The chain uses TRBV6-1 and TRBJ2-3, with TRBD2 matching 13 bases. CDR1 is MNHNS, CDR2 SASEGT, per germline. The CDR3 consists of 15 residues. Trimming at V came to 6 bases and at J to 3 bases, leaving 3 bases not matched to a gene. The CDR3 nucleotides are TGTGCCAGCAGGAAGGGACTAGCGGGGACAGATACGCAGTATTTT. It translates to CASRKGLAGTDTQYF.

The J gene is TRBJ1-6, the V gene TRBV10-3, with 9 positions matching TRBD1. The junction had 5 bases not matched to a gene; V was cut back by 4 bases and J by 10 bases. CDR3 length: 14 residues. Germline V lookup: CDR1 ENHRY, CDR2 SYGVKD. This CDR3 is CAISGDREESPLHF. CDR3 DNA sequence: TGTGCCATCAGTGGGGACAGGGAGGAATCACCCCTCCACTTT.

This clone was counted once. The gene calls are TRBV6-5 and TRBJ2-6; TRBD1 is a possible D gene (6 bases). The V end was cut by 6 bases, the J end by 8 bases, with 14 bases between. The CDR3 has 14 amino acids. CDR1 is MNHEY and CDR2 is SVGAGI in the germline V gene. The CDR3 reads CASSNRVLSNVLTF. In DNA form, the CDR3 reads TGTGCCAGCAGCAACAGGGTTCTTTCCAACGTCCTGACTTTC.

The rearrangement joins TRBV19 to TRBJ1-4; D remains unclear. The CDR3 extends over 14 amino acids. Germline V lookup: CDR1 LNHDA, CDR2 SQIVND (reference sequence). Trimming removed 5 bases at V and 5 bases at J, with 12 bases between. The CDR3 DNA is TGTGCCAGTAGTTCGCGGACGGGGAATGAAAAACTGTTTTTT. The encoded protein is CASSSRTGNEKLFF. Full variable domain (outside the CDR3, taken from reference TRBV19 and TRBJ1-4): DGGITQSPKYLFRKEGQNVTLSCEQNLNHDAMYWYRQDPGQGLRLIYYSQIVNDFQKGDIAEGYSVSREKKESFPLTVTSAQKNPTAFYLCASSSRTGNEKLFFGSGTQLSVL.

The CDR3 DNA sequence: TGTGCCAGCAGCTTAGACGCGACAGGGACTGAAGCAACTAATGAAAAACTGTTTTTT. Amino acids: CASSLDATGTEATNEKLFF. The chain joins TRBV11-3 to TRBJ1-4; TRBD1 agrees at 7 bases. With V trimmed by 0 bases and J by 0 bases, 10 bases remained unmatched. The germline gives CDR1 SGHNT, CDR2 YENEEA. CDR3 length: 19 residues.

The chain is built from TRBV18 and TRBJ2-3; 11 nucleotides line up with TRBD2. The CDR3 has 16 amino acids. Losses at the gene ends were 2 bases for V and 0 bases for J; bases not matched to a gene: 1. Per the germline V gene, CDR1 is KGHSH and CDR2 is LQKENI. The CDR3 reads CASSPTSGGSTDTQYF. CDR3 coding DNA: TGTGCCAGCTCACCAACTAGCGGGGGTAGCACAGATACGCAGTATTTT. Variable domain in full (rest from reference TRBV18 and TRBJ2-3): NAGVMQNPRHLVRRRGQEARLRCSPMKGHSHVYWYRQLPEEGLKFMVYLQKENIIDESGMPKERFSAEFPKEGPSILRIQQVVRGDSAAYFCASSPTSGGSTDTQYFGPGTRLTVL.

The gene calls are TRBV7-8 and TRBJ1-4; a possible D gene is TRBD1 (6 bases). This CDR3 has 15 residues. Trimming took off 1 base at V and 7 bases at J, with 13 bases between the two ends. Germline CDR1 and CDR2: SGHVS and FQNEAQ. The CDR3 DNA reads TGTGCCAGCAGCTTAGACCAGGGGATAGGTGAAAAACTGTTTTTT. Translation: CASSLDQGIGEKLFF.